A selection of T cell receptor beta chains follows, all from one sample in a study of control samples from healthy donors and cancer patients. Generated by immunoSEQ multiplex PCR, the TCRdb table keeps only in-frame clones and is missing some. The sample lists roughly 160,000 clones; around 94% were seen once. What was sequenced was PBMCs. Source of these receptors: a man aged 60 to 75 with colorectal cancer. Both conserved end residues are part of each CDR3. Clone size, where shown, is once, few, many, or a class for clones that have expanded.

V gene	CDR3 length	clone size	J gene	CDR3 protein
TRBV6-2/TRBV6-3	18	-	TRBJ2-5	CASSYSRQRGGYMETQYF
TRBV30	14	once	TRBJ2-7	CAWSVLASSYEQYF
TRBV5-6	13	once	TRBJ1-2	CAGSRGRDYGYTF
TRBV11-1	15	-	TRBJ1-6	CASSSSSGQNSPLHF
TRBV6-2/TRBV6-3	14	-	TRBJ2-1	CASSPIRGANEQFF
TRBV2	12	-	TRBJ2-2	CASRDDAPRLFF
TRBV5-4	14	-	TRBJ1-2	CASSLSGANYGYTF
TRBV5-1	12	-	TRBJ2-3	CASSFDGDTQYF
TRBV5-1	15	-	TRBJ1-2	CASSQSGQGHLGYTF
TRBV6-5	14	-	TRBJ1-1	CASSSRGTSTEAFF
TRBV18	15	-	TRBJ1-5	CASSATGTRNQPQHF
TRBV9	14	once	TRBJ2-5	CASSVASVQETQYF
TRBV19	16	-	TRBJ1-2	CASSMFTGGVVNGYTF
TRBV20-1	11	-	TRBJ2-5	CSATDYETQYF
TRBV27	19	-	TRBJ2-6	CASSWGPGQGASGANVLTF
TRBV30	13	-	TRBJ1-2	CAWSFTGGYGYTF
TRBV19	16	few	TRBJ2-2	CASSTQTGSNTGELFF
TRBV27	12	once	TRBJ2-7	CASRGSPYEQYF
TRBV30	14	-	TRBJ2-7	CAWNLGLNFYEQYF
TRBV19	14	-	TRBJ2-7	CASSDGAFIPEQYF
TRBV10-3	15	-	TRBJ2-1	CAISGRTSGVGEQFF
TRBV24-1	12	-	TRBJ1-4	CATSDPDEKLFF
TRBV6-4	14	-	TRBJ2-7	CASSDPGKLYEQYF
TRBV2	12	-	TRBJ2-7	CASRKWQSEQYF
TRBV12-3/TRBV12-4	12	-	TRBJ2-1	CASSSGPREQFF
TRBV7-9	15	-	TRBJ2-1	CASSRPRGGAYEQFF
TRBV7-2	15	-	TRBJ1-4	CASSPTRSGNEKLFF